These 9 T cell receptor beta chains were sequenced from one sample in a study of blood T cell repertoires in COVID-19. Sequencing used immunoSEQ multiplex PCR; TCRdb keeps in-frame clones, though not all of them. The sample consists of about 280,000 clones, about nine tenths of them appearing once. Input material: peripheral blood. All receptors come from a man aged 50 to 60 with acute or convalescent COVID-19.

In this sample, this clone turned up once. Sequence at one end of the junction differs from germline and may be a read error. The chain has TRBV7-9 and TRBJ1-2; D gene uncertain. The CDR3 has 12 amino acids. The germline V gene encodes CDR1 SEHNR and CDR2 FQNEAQ (reference sequence). CDR3 DNA sequence: TGTGCCAGCAGCCCACTAACCGGGAGGCACTTTTTC. Translation: CASSPLTGRHFF.

The V call is TRBV5-1, the J call TRBJ2-7, with a tentative D call TRBD2 (6 bases). From germline, CDR1 is SGHRS and CDR2 YFSETQ. The CDR3 is 14 amino acids. Between the trimmed V and J ends, which lost 4 bases and 2 bases, there was a span of 13 bases. The CDR3 coding sequence is TGCGCCAGCAGCGGACTACCGGGAGCCTACGAGCAGTACTTC. Protein product: CASSGLPGAYEQYF.

The chain links TRBV12-5 to TRBJ1-6, with D possibly being TRBD1 (5 bases). The germline V gene has CDR1 LGHNT and CDR2 FRNRAP. This CDR3 contains 16 residues. Trimming shortened V by 1 base and J by 8 bases, and 15 bases separated the two germline ends. The CDR3 loop reads CASGLEGLSLDSPLHF. The CDR3 DNA follows: TGTGCTAGTGGTTTGGAGGGACTTTCTTTGGATTCACCCCTCCACTTT.

The J gene is TRBJ2-5, the V gene TRBV30; D is ambiguous. The CDR3 loop spans 12 amino acids. Per the germline V gene, CDR1 is GTSNPN and CDR2 is SVGIG (reference sequence). Between the trimmed V and J ends, which lost 0 bases and 1 base, there was a span of 3 bases. The CDR3 DNA reads TGTGCCTGGAGTGTCGGCCAAGAGACCCAGTACTTC. It yields the protein CAWSVGQETQYF. The full variable domain, completed using reference TRBV30 and TRBJ2-5, is SQTIHQWPATLVQPVGSPLSLECTVEGTSNPNLYWYRQAAGRGLQLLFYSVGIGQISSEVPQNLSASRPQDRQFILSSKKLLLSDSGFYLCAWSVGQETQYFGPGTRLLVL.

The V call is TRBV19, the J call TRBJ2-2; 8 nucleotides line up with TRBD2. CDR1 is LNHDA and CDR2 is SQIVND in the germline V gene (reference sequence). The CDR3 spans 17 residues. V was clipped by 4 bases and J by 5 bases; unmatched bases: 12. CDR3 sequence reads: CASSTLRGGTGTGELFF. CDR3 DNA sequence: TGTGCCAGTAGTACCCTCCGCGGGGGGACGGGGACCGGGGAGCTGTTTTTT. The full variable domain, completed using reference TRBV19 and TRBJ2-2, is DGGITQSPKYLFRKEGQNVTLSCEQNLNHDAMYWYRQDPGQGLRLIYYSQIVNDFQKGDIAEGYSVSREKKESFPLTVTSAQKNPTAFYLCASSTLRGGTGTGELFFGEGSRLTVL.

The chain recombines TRBV7-9 with TRBJ2-7; 7 bases line up with TRBD1. The V gene end was trimmed by 5 bases and the J gene end by 3 bases; junction bases not matched to a gene: 7. Per germline, CDR1 SEHNR and CDR2 FQNEAQ (reference sequence). The CDR3 has 14 amino acids. DNA for the CDR3: TGTGCCAGCAGCACCGAGGGACAGTTCTACGAGCAGTACTTC. Translating gives CASSTEGQFYEQYF.

The chain links TRBV19 to TRBJ1-6, with 7 bases identical to TRBD1. From germline, CDR1 is LNHDA and CDR2 SQIVND (reference sequence). The CDR3 runs 15 residues. The V segment lost 6 bases and the J segment 9 bases; nucleotides outside the gene matches: 11. The CDR3 loop is CASSPLQGRGSPLHF. The CDR3 coding sequence is TGTGCCAGTAGCCCCTTACAGGGGCGCGGTTCACCCCTCCACTTT.

The J gene is TRBJ2-1, the V gene TRBV12-5; 8 nucleotides agree with TRBD1. The CDR3 consists of 15 residues. Germline lookup yields CDR1 LGHNT and CDR2 FRNRAP. After removal of 1 base from V and 4 bases from J, the junction contained 3 bases not matched to a gene. In DNA, the CDR3 is TGTGCTAGTGGTTTGGCAGGGGGCGAATACAATGAGCAGTTCTTC. Amino acid sequence: CASGLAGGEYNEQFF.

This clone is a singleton in its sample. This chain links TRBV10-1 with TRBJ1-1; D is perhaps TRBD1 (5 bases). CDR3 size: 14 residues. Trimming removed 3 bases at V and 10 bases at J, with 18 bases between. The V gene's germline CDR1 is WNHNN and CDR2 SYGVQD (reference sequence). The CDR3 nucleotides read TGCGCCAGCAGTGACGGGTCTGCGGGGGAAAGAGCTTTCTTT. Residues: CASSDGSAGERAFF.